A selection of T cell receptor beta chains follows, all from one sample in a study of T cell responses to AZD1222 COVID-19 vaccine. TCRdb's copy holds only in-frame clones and misses some; the assay was immunoSEQ multiplex PCR. The table lists around 180,000 clones, 94% of them singletons, with approximately 9.6% in the top ten. The starting material was peripheral blood, obtained on day 0 of AZD1222 vaccination. Source of these receptors: an adult in good health. Both conserved end residues are part of each CDR3. Fields, in order: J gene, V gene, D gene, CDR3 protein. The D gene is left open where the match is weak.

j_call: TRBJ1-1
v_call: TRBV28
d_call: NA
cdr3_aa: CASSFFGVATEAFF

j_call: TRBJ1-5
v_call: TRBV28
d_call: NA
cdr3_aa: CASRRGRGNQPQHF

j_call: TRBJ1-5
v_call: TRBV7-2
d_call: NA
cdr3_aa: CASSSRAGDQPQHF

j_call: TRBJ1-3
v_call: TRBV7-9
d_call: NA
cdr3_aa: CASSPTQRVGNTIYF

j_call: TRBJ2-7
v_call: TRBV7-2
d_call: TRBD2
cdr3_aa: CASSTVGGDGPSYEQYF

j_call: TRBJ2-1
v_call: TRBV7-3
d_call: TRBD1
cdr3_aa: CASSVDRDRGLNEQFF

j_call: TRBJ2-7
v_call: TRBV7-3
d_call: NA
cdr3_aa: CASSLTAGAYEQYF

j_call: TRBJ1-5
v_call: TRBV28
d_call: TRBD1
cdr3_aa: CAIGQGAGQPQHF

j_call: TRBJ1-2
v_call: TRBV5-1
d_call: NA
cdr3_aa: CASSLGSETRGYTF

j_call: TRBJ2-7
v_call: TRBV6-5
d_call: TRBD1
cdr3_aa: CASSSGQGSYEQYF

j_call: TRBJ2-1
v_call: TRBV2
d_call: TRBD2
cdr3_aa: CASSPSGRGGNEQFF

j_call: TRBJ2-2
v_call: TRBV27
d_call: TRBD2
cdr3_aa: CASSFGLAGGPGGELFF

j_call: TRBJ2-1
v_call: TRBV20-1
d_call: TRBD1
cdr3_aa: CSASIPRQGLYNEQFF

j_call: TRBJ2-5
v_call: TRBV28
d_call: TRBD1
cdr3_aa: CASSSAGQGQETQYF

j_call: TRBJ1-1
v_call: TRBV5-1
d_call: NA
cdr3_aa: CASSPWGTEAFF

j_call: TRBJ1-3
v_call: TRBV5-1
d_call: NA
cdr3_aa: CASWGGGNTIYF

j_call: TRBJ2-1
v_call: TRBV18
d_call: NA
cdr3_aa: CASSPLWAWRFF

j_call: TRBJ2-5
v_call: TRBV7-7
d_call: TRBD2
cdr3_aa: CASSLAPVGGGRETQYF

j_call: TRBJ1-5
v_call: TRBV30
d_call: NA
cdr3_aa: CAWSFGAPSNQPQHF

j_call: TRBJ2-7
v_call: TRBV4-1
d_call: TRBD1
cdr3_aa: CASSPETGGFFPDEQYF

j_call: TRBJ1-5
v_call: TRBV6-2/TRBV6-3
d_call: NA
cdr3_aa: CASSYSGTGNSNQPQHF

j_call: TRBJ2-1
v_call: TRBV5-4
d_call: NA
cdr3_aa: CASSVDNEQFF

j_call: TRBJ1-1
v_call: TRBV28
d_call: NA
cdr3_aa: CASSLRGGNTEAFF

j_call: TRBJ2-7
v_call: TRBV19
d_call: NA
cdr3_aa: CASGLGGEQYF

j_call: TRBJ2-7
v_call: TRBV6-5
d_call: TRBD1
cdr3_aa: CASLFGTGPSYEQYF

j_call: TRBJ1-2
v_call: TRBV6-5
d_call: TRBD1
cdr3_aa: CASTYGDSNGYTF

j_call: TRBJ2-2
v_call: TRBV3-1/TRBV3-2
d_call: NA
cdr3_aa: CASSQEEGPGEGGGELFF

j_call: TRBJ2-1
v_call: TRBV2
d_call: TRBD2
cdr3_aa: CASRRQNAGTSGRASYNEQFF

j_call: TRBJ1-5
v_call: TRBV7-9
d_call: NA
cdr3_aa: CASSLEAGGGNQPQHF

j_call: TRBJ2-1
v_call: TRBV9
d_call: NA
cdr3_aa: CASSVGGKANEQFF

j_call: TRBJ1-6
v_call: TRBV6-5
d_call: NA
cdr3_aa: CASSLIDSPLHF

j_call: TRBJ2-1
v_call: TRBV24-1
d_call: TRBD1
cdr3_aa: CATSDRGQQFF